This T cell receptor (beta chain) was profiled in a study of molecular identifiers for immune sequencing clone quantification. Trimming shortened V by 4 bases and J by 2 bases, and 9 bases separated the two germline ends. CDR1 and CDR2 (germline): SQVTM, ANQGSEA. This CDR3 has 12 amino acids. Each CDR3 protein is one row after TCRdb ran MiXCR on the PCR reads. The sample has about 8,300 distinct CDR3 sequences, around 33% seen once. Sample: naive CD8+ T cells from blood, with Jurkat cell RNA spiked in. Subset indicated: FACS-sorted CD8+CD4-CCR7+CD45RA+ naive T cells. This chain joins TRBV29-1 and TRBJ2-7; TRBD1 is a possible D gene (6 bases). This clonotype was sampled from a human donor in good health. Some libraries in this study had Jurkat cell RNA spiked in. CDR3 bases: TGCAGCGTTGCGAAGGGGGCCTACGAGCAGTACTTC. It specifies CSVAKGAYEQYF.